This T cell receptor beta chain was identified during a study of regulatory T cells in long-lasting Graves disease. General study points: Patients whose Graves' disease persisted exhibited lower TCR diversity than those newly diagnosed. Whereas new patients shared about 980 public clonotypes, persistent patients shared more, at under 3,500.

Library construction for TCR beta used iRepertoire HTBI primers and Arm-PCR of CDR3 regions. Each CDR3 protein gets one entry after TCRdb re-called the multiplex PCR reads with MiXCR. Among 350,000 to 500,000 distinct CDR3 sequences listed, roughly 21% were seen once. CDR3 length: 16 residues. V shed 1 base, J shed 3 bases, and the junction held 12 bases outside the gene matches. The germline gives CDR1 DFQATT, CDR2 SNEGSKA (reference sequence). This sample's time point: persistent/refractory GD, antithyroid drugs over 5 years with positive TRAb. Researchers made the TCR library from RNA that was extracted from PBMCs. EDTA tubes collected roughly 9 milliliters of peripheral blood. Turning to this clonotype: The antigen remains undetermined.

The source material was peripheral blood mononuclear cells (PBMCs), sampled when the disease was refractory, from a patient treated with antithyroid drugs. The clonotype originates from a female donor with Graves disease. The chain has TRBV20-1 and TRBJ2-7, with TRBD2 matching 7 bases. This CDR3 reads CSARGGGAGEGYEQYF. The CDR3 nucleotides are TGCAGTGCTAGAGGGGGTGGGGCGGGAGAGGGCTACGAGCAGTACTTC.